The clone carrying this T cell receptor beta chain was observed a few times. Its antigen remains unknown. The sample is drawn from a study of blood T cells in healthy people across ages. As for the study in general: Template switching caught about one barcoded beta molecule for each two T cells. The study's findings and limits: Strongly correlated with naive T cell percentage was TCR beta diversity. Relative to aged donors, long-lived donors carried more naive CD4+ cells and displayed higher diversity. Those diversity estimates obtained from one million T cells were thought to be underestimates.

Primed by a sample-barcoded 5' primer and a J-beta primer mix, a second PCR proceeded for about 6 to 11 cycles. One entry per CDR3 protein results from TCRdb running MiXCR on the 5' RACE reads. The repertoire holds 450,000 to 700,000 distinct CDR3 sequences, with 27% as singletons. V lost 0 bases and J 9 bases, leaving 14 bases between the germline ends. CDR1 and CDR2 (germline): SGHTA, FQGNSA. The length of the CDR3 is 14 residues. The chain carries TRBV7-2 and TRBJ2-5; D gene uncertain. The origin of this receptor is a woman aged 70-85 years in good health. The sequencing sample was made of blood. Here the CDR3 reads CASSLAQHRVSQYF. The CDR3 bases are TGTGCCAGCAGCTTAGCCCAGCATAGGGTGTCCCAGTACTTC.